What follows is one T cell receptor beta chain and its context. Antigen: not known. Trimming stripped 3 bases from V and 11 bases from J, with 14 bases between. Germline loops: CDR1 MNHNS, CDR2 SASEGT. CDR3 length: 13 amino acids. Profiling relied on immunoSEQ multiplex PCR, and the TCRdb table lists in-frame clones only, not all of them. This table holds 150,000 to 180,000 clones, roughly nine tenths found once. This sample was included in a study of T cell responses to AZD1222 COVID-19 vaccine. Broader study findings: Regions left unmutated in variants are reportedly the target of nearly half of spike-specific TCRs.

Here the sequenced sample was peripheral blood, taken on day 0 of AZD1222 vaccination. The receptor was derived from an adult in good health. The chain couples TRBV6-1 to TRBJ1-5, with no clear D. The CDR3 loop reads CASSEVEALAQHF. For the CDR3, the DNA is TGTGCCAGCAGTGAGGTGGAGGCCCTGGCCCAGCATTTT.